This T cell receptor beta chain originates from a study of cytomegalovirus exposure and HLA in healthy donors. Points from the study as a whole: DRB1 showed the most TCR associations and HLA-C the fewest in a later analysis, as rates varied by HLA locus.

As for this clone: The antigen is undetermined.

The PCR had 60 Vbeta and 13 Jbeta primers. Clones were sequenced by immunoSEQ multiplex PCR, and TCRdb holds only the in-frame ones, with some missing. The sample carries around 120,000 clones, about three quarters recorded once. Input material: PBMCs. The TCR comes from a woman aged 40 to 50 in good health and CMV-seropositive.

The CDR3 sequence: CASSSRSSYEQYF. CDR3 sequence (DNA): TGCGCCAGCAGCTCAAGGAGCTCCTACGAGCAGTACTTC. This chain links TRBV5-1 with TRBJ2-7; D gene uncertain. This CDR3 region has 13 residues. The germline V and J ends were trimmed by 3 bases and 0 bases, with 7 bases remaining between them. Per germline, CDR1 SGHRS and CDR2 YFSETQ.